The rows below give T cell receptor beta chains drawn from one sample of a study of cytomegalovirus exposure and HLA in healthy donors. The repertoire was sequenced with immunoSEQ multiplex PCR; TCRdb's copy has only in-frame clones and lacks some. The sample includes about 100,000 clones, about 62% of them seen just once. Sequencing used PBMCs. Every receptor here comes from a human donor in good health. Both conserved end residues are part of each CDR3. The D gene is left open where the match is weak. Not every row has a clone size; where given, it reads once, few, many or a size class.

d_gene,j_gene,abundance,v_gene,CDR3aa,CDR3nt
TRBD2,TRBJ2-3,-,TRBV19,CASSRRIAGGPRDTQYF,TGTGCCAGTAGTAGGAGAATAGCGGGAGGGCCGAGGGATACGCAGTATTTT
TRBD2,TRBJ2-2,few,TRBV27,CASSSFSSGRHPGELFF,TGTGCCAGCAGTTCGTTCTCTAGCGGGAGGCACCCCGGGGAGCTGTTTTTT
-,TRBJ2-5,-,TRBV10-1,CASSRDIGETQYF,TGCGCCAGCAGTCGGGACATCGGGGAGACCCAGTACTTC
TRBD1,TRBJ2-1,few,TRBV10-2,CASAARQGRDNEQFF,TGCGCCAGCGCAGCCCGACAGGGACGGGACAATGAGCAGTTCTTC
-,TRBJ1-3,-,TRBV7-8,CASSPTRYFAGRDSGNTIYF,TGTGCCAGCAGCCCAACCCGATATTTTGCGGGACGCGACTCTGGAAACACCATATATTTT
-,TRBJ2-3,few,TRBV6-4,CASSDSFWANTQYF,TGTGCCAGCAGTGACTCTTTTTGGGCTAATACGCAGTATTTT
TRBD1,TRBJ1-2,once,TRBV27,CASSLGTDYGYTF,TGTGCCAGCAGTTTAGGGACAGACTATGGCTACACCTTC
-,TRBJ1-1,few,TRBV19,CASSMGRLNTEAFF,TGTGCCAGTAGTATGGGCAGACTGAACACTGAAGCTTTCTTT
TRBD2,TRBJ2-1,-,TRBV28,CASTTAGGLHYEQFF,TGTGCCAGCACCACCGCGGGAGGGCTACACTATGAGCAGTTCTTC
TRBD2,TRBJ2-3,-,TRBV9,CASSPQPGPGGDTQYF,TGTGCCAGCAGCCCACAACCGGGACCGGGGGGAGATACGCAGTATTTT
TRBD1,TRBJ2-7,-,TRBV5-1,CASSFGTGRSYEQYF,TGCGCCAGCAGCTTTGGGACAGGCCGCTCCTACGAGCAGTACTTC
TRBD2,TRBJ2-7,-,TRBV10-3,CAISESTSGSGRARVYEQYF,TGTGCCATCAGTGAGTCGACTTCTGGTAGCGGGAGGGCCCGCGTCTACGAGCAGTACTTC
TRBD2,TRBJ2-5,-,TRBV7-9,CASSLSTGGRAFGETQYF,TGTGCCAGCAGCTTAAGCACGGGCGGGAGAGCGTTTGGAGAGACCCAGTACTTC
TRBD1,TRBJ1-2,-,TRBV5-4,CASSFPGTGGNYGYTF,TGTGCCAGCAGCTTCCCCGGGACAGGGGGCAACTATGGCTACACCTTC
TRBD2,TRBJ2-5,-,TRBV25-1,CASSEGGTSGSETQYF,TGTGCCAGCAGTGAGGGGGGGACTAGCGGGAGTGAGACCCAGTACTTC
-,TRBJ1-3,-,TRBV6-5,CASSPVARGNTIYF,TGTGCCAGCAGCCCAGTCGCTCGAGGAAACACCATATATTTT
TRBD1,TRBJ2-7,-,TRBV11-2,CASSPGTGGWEQYF,TGTGCCAGCAGCCCCGGGACAGGGGGCTGGGAGCAGTACTTC
-,TRBJ1-2,-,TRBV11-2,CASSSEFYGYTF,TGTGCCAGCAGCTCGGAGTTCTATGGCTACACCTTC
TRBD1,TRBJ1-4,few,TRBV5-1,CASSWRGQGTTNEKLFF,TGCGCCAGCAGCTGGAGGGGACAGGGTACGACTAATGAAAAACTGTTTTTT
-,TRBJ1-2,-,TRBV19,CASSLTLDYGYTF,TGTGCCAGTAGTTTGACATTAGACTATGGCTACACCTTC
-,TRBJ2-7,-,TRBV28,CASSLAGFYEQYF,TGTGCCAGCAGTTTAGCGGGATTTTACGAGCAGTACTTC
TRBD1,TRBJ2-2,few,TRBV18,CASSPPRTGAGELFF,TGTGCCAGCTCACCGCCCAGGACAGGGGCCGGGGAGCTGTTTTTT
TRBD1,TRBJ2-5,few,TRBV29-1,CSVGFTGGQETQYF,TGCAGCGTTGGGTTTACAGGGGGGCAAGAGACCCAGTACTTC
-,TRBJ1-5,once,TRBV30,CAWAAGLGNQPQHF,TGTGCCTGGGCTGCAGGGCTGGGAAATCAGCCCCAGCATTTT
TRBD2,TRBJ2-1,-,TRBV10-1,CASSESRRQAGGNNGQFF,TGCGCCAGCAGTGAGTCTCGCCGACAAGCGGGAGGGAACAATGGGCAGTTCTTC
TRBD2,TRBJ2-5,-,TRBV14,CASSNPTSGRRETQYF,TGTGCCAGCAGCAACCCTACTAGCGGGAGGAGAGAGACCCAGTACTTC
-,TRBJ2-7,-,TRBV5-1,CASSSARSGTPPSEQYF,TGCGCCAGCAGCTCTGCGAGGTCCGGGACTCCTCCTTCGGAGCAGTACTTC
-,TRBJ1-2,once,TRBV30,CAWSVMGTGALGYTF,TGTGCCTGGAGTGTAATGGGTACAGGCGCCCTAGGCTACACCTTC
-,TRBJ2-7,-,TRBV4-1,CASSQTLYYEQYF,TGCGCCAGCAGCCAAACTCTTTACTACGAGCAGTACTTC
TRBD2,TRBJ2-3,-,TRBV19,CASSPTSGGASSTDTQYF,TGTGCCAGTAGTCCGACTAGCGGGGGCGCATCTAGCACAGATACGCAGTATTTT
TRBD1,TRBJ2-7,-,TRBV5-6,CASSRGQGHKKSYEQYF,TGTGCCAGCAGCCGGGGACAGGGGCACAAGAAATCCTACGAGCAGTACTTC
TRBD1,TRBJ2-7,-,TRBV6-5,CASSYSTGESEQYF,TGTGCCAGCAGTTACTCGACAGGGGAGAGCGAGCAGTACTTC
-,TRBJ1-1,few,TRBV28,CASTRPSTGSAFF,TGTGCCAGCACCCGTCCCTCGACAGGTTCAGCTTTCTTT
-,TRBJ2-5,-,TRBV27,CASSLSGTQYF,TGTGCCAGCAGTTTATCCGGGACCCAGTACTTC
TRBD1,TRBJ2-2,-,TRBV7-6,CASRQGNTGELFF,TGTGCCAGCCGACAGGGGAACACCGGGGAGCTGTTTTTT
TRBD1,TRBJ2-1,-,TRBV7-9,CASSLIQTGGTSSYNEQFF,TGTGCCAGCAGCTTAATCCAAACAGGGGGGACGAGCTCCTACAATGAGCAGTTCTTC
TRBD1,TRBJ2-5,-,TRBV5-1,CASRGTGAETQYF,TGCGCCAGCAGAGGGACAGGAGCAGAGACCCAGTACTTC
TRBD1,TRBJ1-1,-,TRBV6-5,CASSYSIQGGTEAFF,TGTGCCAGCAGTTACTCGATACAGGGGGGCACTGAAGCTTTCTTT
-,TRBJ2-7,-,TRBV5-1,CASSPEAYYEQYF,TGCGCCAGCAGCCCCGAAGCCTACTACGAGCAGTACTTC
TRBD1,TRBJ1-4,-,TRBV2,CASRASGGIGEKLFF,TGTGCCAGCAGGGCCTCAGGGGGCATCGGGGAAAAACTGTTTTTT
TRBD1,TRBJ1-2,-,TRBV5-4,CASSSPPVGTGGGSYTF,TGTGCCAGCAGCTCCCCCCCGGTCGGGACAGGGGGCGGCAGCTACACCTTC
TRBD1,TRBJ1-2,-,TRBV18,CASSPEGAYGYTF,TGTGCCAGCTCACCAGAGGGGGCCTATGGCTACACCTTC
-,TRBJ1-5,-,TRBV2,CASREPGAGDNQPQHF,TGTGCCAGCAGGGAACCCGGGGCAGGGGACAATCAGCCCCAGCATTTT
-,TRBJ2-3,few,TRBV11-2,CASNPTGSSSDTQYF,TGTGCCAGCAACCCTACCGGGTCCTCGTCAGATACGCAGTATTTT
-,TRBJ1-1,few,TRBV10-1,CASSDPSGGNTEAFF,TGCGCCAGCAGTGATCCCTCGGGGGGGAACACTGAAGCTTTCTTT
TRBD1,TRBJ1-1,-,TRBV7-8,CASSSLTGEATEAFF,TGTGCCAGCAGCTCCTTAACAGGGGAAGCAACTGAAGCTTTCTTT
TRBD1,TRBJ2-5,-,TRBV28,CASLGQGGETQYF,TGTGCCAGCCTCGGACAGGGAGGAGAGACCCAGTACTTC
TRBD1,TRBJ1-2,-,TRBV2,CASSMTGTGYGVDYGYTF,TGTGCCAGCAGTATGACCGGGACAGGGTACGGGGTGGACTATGGCTACACCTTC
-,TRBJ1-2,-,TRBV30,CACLQGTYGYTF,TGTGCCTGTCTACAGGGAACCTATGGCTACACCTTC
-,TRBJ2-2,-,TRBV19,CASSMGQGHGFRNTGELFF,TGTGCCAGTAGTATGGGCCAGGGTCATGGATTTCGGAACACCGGGGAGCTGTTTTTT
TRBD1,TRBJ2-7,-,TRBV7-2,CASSLAPGGDEQYF,TGTGCCAGCAGCTTAGCGCCAGGGGGCGACGAGCAGTACTTC
-,TRBJ2-7,-,TRBV29-1,CSVGLPYEQYF,TGCAGCGTTGGACTCCCCTACGAGCAGTACTTC
-,TRBJ1-2,few,TRBV10-3,CAISESAGGDGYTF,TGTGCCATCAGTGAGTCGGCGGGGGGTGATGGCTACACCTTC